This T cell receptor (beta chain) was sequenced for a study of T-cell memory formation after mild COVID-19. Whole-study findings and limits: Contracting clones from day 15 to 85 showed balanced CD4/CD8; later expanders favored CD4+. The authors did not confirm SARS-CoV-2 specificity of second-wave clones peaking day 37.

After 5'RACE with constant-segment primers, TCR alpha and TCR beta cDNA libraries carrying sample barcodes and UMIs were obtained. Each CDR3 protein gets one entry after TCRdb re-called the 5' RACE reads with MiXCR. The table has 290,000 or so distinct CDR3 sequences, approximately 19% seen once. This clonotype was counted at least ten times. Its antigen is still unknown. The V end lost 5 bases, the J end lost 3 bases, and 9 bases lay between the germline ends. This CDR3 region has 13 residues. Germline V CDR1 and CDR2: SGHTA, FQGTGA. What was sequenced was PBMCs or a T cell subset sorted from them (not recorded which). The chain couples TRBV7-3 to TRBJ2-3, with a tentative D call TRBD1 (6 bases). The source of this sequence is a man younger than 35 who had mild COVID-19 (a few samples of this study predate the infection). Cell type and time point are not known. This CDR3 is CASSRQVTDTQYF. CDR3 coding DNA: TGTGCCAGCAGCCGACAGGTTACAGATACGCAGTATTTT.